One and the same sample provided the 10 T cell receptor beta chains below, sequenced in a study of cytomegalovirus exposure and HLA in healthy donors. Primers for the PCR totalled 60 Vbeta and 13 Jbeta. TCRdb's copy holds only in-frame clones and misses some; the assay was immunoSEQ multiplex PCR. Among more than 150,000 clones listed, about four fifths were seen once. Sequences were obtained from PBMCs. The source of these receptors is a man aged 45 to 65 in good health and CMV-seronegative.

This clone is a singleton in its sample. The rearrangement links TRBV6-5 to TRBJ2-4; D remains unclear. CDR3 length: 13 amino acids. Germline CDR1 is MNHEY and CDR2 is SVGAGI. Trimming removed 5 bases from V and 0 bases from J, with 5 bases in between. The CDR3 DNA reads TGTGCCAGCAGTCCTCTAGCCAAAAACATTCAGTACTTC. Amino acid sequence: CASSPLAKNIQYF.

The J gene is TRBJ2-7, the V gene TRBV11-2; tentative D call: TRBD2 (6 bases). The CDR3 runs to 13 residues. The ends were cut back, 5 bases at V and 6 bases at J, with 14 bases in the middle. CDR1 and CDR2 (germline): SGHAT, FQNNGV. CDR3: CASSALEGGEQYF. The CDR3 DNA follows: TGTGCCAGCAGCGCCCTGGAGGGTGGCGAGCAGTACTTC.

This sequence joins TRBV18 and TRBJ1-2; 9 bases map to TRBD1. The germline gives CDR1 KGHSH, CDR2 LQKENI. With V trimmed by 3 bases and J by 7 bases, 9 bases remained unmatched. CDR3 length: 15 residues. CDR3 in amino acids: CASSPQGQGIRGYTF. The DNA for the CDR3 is TGTGCCAGCTCACCCCAGGGACAGGGTATACGTGGCTACACCTTC.

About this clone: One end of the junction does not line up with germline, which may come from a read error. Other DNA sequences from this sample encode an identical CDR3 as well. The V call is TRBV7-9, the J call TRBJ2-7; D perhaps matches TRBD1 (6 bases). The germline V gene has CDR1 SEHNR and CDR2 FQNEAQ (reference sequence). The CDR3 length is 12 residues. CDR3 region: CSSSSQGYEQYF. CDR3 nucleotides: TGTTCCAGCAGCTCACAGGGCTACGAGCAGTACTTC.

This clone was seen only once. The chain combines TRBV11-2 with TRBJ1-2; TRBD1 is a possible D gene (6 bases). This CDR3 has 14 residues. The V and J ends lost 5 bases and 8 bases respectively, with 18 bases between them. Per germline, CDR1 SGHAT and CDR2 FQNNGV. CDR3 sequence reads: CASSPSPRGMGYTF. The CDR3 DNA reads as TGTGCCAGCAGCCCTAGCCCCAGGGGTATGGGCTACACCTTC.

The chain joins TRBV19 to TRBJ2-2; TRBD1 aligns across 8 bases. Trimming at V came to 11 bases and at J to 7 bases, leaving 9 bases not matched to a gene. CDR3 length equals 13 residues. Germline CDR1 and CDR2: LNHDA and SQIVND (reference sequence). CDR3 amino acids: CAQGQGGVGELFF. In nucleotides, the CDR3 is TGTGCCCAAGGACAGGGAGGCGTCGGGGAGCTGTTTTTT.

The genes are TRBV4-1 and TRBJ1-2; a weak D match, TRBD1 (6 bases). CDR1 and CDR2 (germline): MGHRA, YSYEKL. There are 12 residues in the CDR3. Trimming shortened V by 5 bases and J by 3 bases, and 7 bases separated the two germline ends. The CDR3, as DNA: TGCGCCAGCAGCAACAGGGACTATGGCTACACCTTC. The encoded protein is CASSNRDYGYTF.

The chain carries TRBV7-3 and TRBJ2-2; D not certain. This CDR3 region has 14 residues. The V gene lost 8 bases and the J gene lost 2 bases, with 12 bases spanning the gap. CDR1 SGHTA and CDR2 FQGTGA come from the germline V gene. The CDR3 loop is CASADNLNTGELFF. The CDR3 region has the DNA TGTGCCAGCGCCGACAATTTAAACACCGGGGAGCTGTTTTTT. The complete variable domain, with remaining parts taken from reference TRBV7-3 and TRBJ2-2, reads GAGVSQTPSNKVTEKGKYVELRCDPISGHTALYWYRQSLGQGPEFLIYFQGTGAADDSGLPNDRFFAVRPEGSVSTLKIQRTERGDSAVYLCASADNLNTGELFFGEGSRLTVL.

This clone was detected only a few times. The CDR3 reads CASSHPGLAGQGEQYF. The CDR3, as DNA: TGCGCCAGCAGCCATCCCGGACTAGCGGGACAAGGCGAGCAGTACTTC. This chain connects TRBV4-3 to TRBJ2-7; 12 nucleotides match TRBD2. The CDR3 is made up of 16 amino acids. Germline loops: CDR1 LGHNA, CDR2 YSLEER. J lost 6 bases, V lost 3 bases, and 9 bases had no gene match.

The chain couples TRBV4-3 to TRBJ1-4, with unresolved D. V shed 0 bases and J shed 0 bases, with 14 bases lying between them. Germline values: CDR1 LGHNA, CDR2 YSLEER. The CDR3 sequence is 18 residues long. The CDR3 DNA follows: TGCGCCAGCAGCCAAGAGGCGCCAGCAGGTGCAACTAATGAAAAACTGTTTTTT. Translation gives CASSQEAPAGATNEKLFF.